This T cell receptor (beta chain) derives from a study of cytomegalovirus exposure and HLA in healthy donors (dated by TCRdb to between 2016 and 2019). In terms of the full investigation: In an earlier analysis of around 540 of the donors, about 270 Gb of sequence data and just under 120 million unique TCR beta sequences from 180 million or so T cells were reported. Approximately 300 gigabases of sequencing data and tens of millions of unique TCR sequences were included in an early release covering under 650 HLA-typed donors. Of the roughly 400 genotyped donors, approximately 82% fell in the genetic ancestry cluster associated with self-reported Caucasian donors. The study aimed to test whether signatures of past pathogen exposure could be identified by cataloging public T cell receptors. The study used immunosequencing to profile the T cell repertoires of some 600 subjects and linked those repertoires to cytomegalovirus serostatus. In addition to the first cohort of 650 to 800 subjects, a separate validation cohort of 120 different subjects was used. The study combined high-throughput TCR immunosequencing, statistical association of individual TCRs with disease status, and machine learning to predict cytomegalovirus infection status. A later analysis re-analyzed previously published TCR beta repertoires from approximately 670 donors and added high-resolution HLA genotyping to study TCR occurrence patterns. The later analysis used no new phenotypic data to find candidate immune exposures, relying instead on TCR beta sequences and their occurrence across donors. An earlier analysis of nearly 600 of the donors applied high-throughput TCR beta sequencing to assess whether each TCR beta V gene segment acted as functional or pseudogenic. Alongside the repertoire data, information on donor age, sex, ethnicity and CMV serostatus was compiled. A later genetic analysis took genome-wide SNP genotypes for about three fifths of the roughly 700 donors and used that subset as a discovery cohort. Every discovery cohort repertoire had been produced on one sequencing platform. Both class I and class II loci were covered by HLA typing, at four-digit resolution. Typing coverage varied by locus: roughly 629-630 donors for A, B, C, DRB1 and DQB1; more than 500 for DQA1; over 600 for DPA1; around 450 for DPB1. Because of strong linkage in the cohort, roughly five DR-DQ haplotypes were treated as single units for association and clustering. Among 300 to 500 genotyped donors of the cohort, an average of roughly 230,000 unique TCR beta nucleotide sequences was sequenced per donor, of which roughly 17% were non-productive.

In total, fewer than 750 healthy bone marrow donors made up the cohort. Cohort members were all nominally healthy when sampled, although unrecorded immune exposures were likely present. The donor tested CMV seropositive, placing the donor among the 289 seropositive members of the cohort. Each donor provided a peripheral blood sample, and peripheral blood mononuclear cells were used for TCR beta sequencing. Genomic DNA was extracted from the blood cell samples with the Qiagen DNeasy Blood Extraction Kit. From a lookup of the germline V gene, CDR1 and CDR2 are SGHRS and YFSETQ. Inclusive of the bounding cysteine and phenylalanine, the CDR3 is 18 residues long. The retained sequence is limited to the CDR3, 54 bases, with the frame set at the first base. The junction carries 25 bases between V and J, which are trimmed by 4 bases and 4 bases respectively. The library relied on the immunoSEQ multiplex PCR assay. For the multiplex PCR, a mixture combining 60 forward primers for TCR Vbeta segments and 13 reverse primers for TCR Jbeta segments was used. The CDR3 region of rearranged TCR beta genes was amplified from genomic DNA by a multiplex PCR assay. On the Illumina HiSeq System, the amplified TCR beta libraries were sequenced as 87-base-pair reads. In the authors' own workflow: Across the 700 or so repertoires, a later analysis counted around 80 million unique TCR beta chains, 9.5 million to 13 million of which were shared by at least two donors. Raw reads were error-corrected and collapsed into unique sequences with a nearest-neighbor algorithm that merged closely related sequences to remove PCR and sequencing errors. Alignment of CDR3 sequences to IMGT reference sequences was used to assign V, D and J gene segments. For a sequence to be retained, a match of at least six nucleotides was required to both a V gene segment and a J gene segment. Rearrangements were called productive when the CDR3 lacked stop codons and stayed in frame with V and J; all others were non-productive. CDR3 was defined according to IMGT convention as the region running from the second conserved V-encoded cysteine to the conserved J-encoded phenylalanine. The earlier analysis of more than 450 of the donors excluded sequences that lacked an unambiguous match to a single V gene segment. In an earlier analysis of roughly 600 of the donors, a V segment was called functional when productive rearrangements were above 56.7%, and segregating when the standard deviation between donors exceeded 5%. A statistical classification framework was built to diagnose cytomegalovirus status from the catalog of TCR beta chain sequences. V and J gene assignment, in a later analysis, came from comparing TCR nucleotide sequences with IMGT/GENE-DB human TR gene sequences. In a later analysis, CDR3 sequences and most-parsimonious VDJ recombination scenarios were assigned using the TCRdist pipeline. A later analysis defined each TCR beta chain by its CDR3 amino acid sequence plus V-gene family, and excluded reads lacking a unique V-gene family. As a way to deal with suspected cross-contamination and a sequencing artifact, a later analysis dropped hundreds of nucleotide sequences that were highly shared and had low generation probability. For each public chain, a later analysis derived a clonal expansion index from normalized ranks of inferred template counts within each repertoire. In a later analysis, generation probabilities were computed using a VDJ recombination model fitted to out-of-frame rearrangements, and the results were checked against IGoR. Hypergeometric tests were used in a later analysis to score TCR-TCR, TCR-HLA and TCR-CMV co-occurrence, with a repertoire-size bias correction applied to the TCR pairs. To estimate false discovery rates, a later analysis permuted the HLA or CMV assignments 20 times. In a later analysis, co-occurring TCRs were grouped using DBSCAN, with TCRdist sequence similarity added in when clustering inside HLA-allele-positive subsets. Repertoires with fewer than 30,000 or more than 120,000 public chains were left out of co-occurrence clustering, as were a handful of repertoires with anomalous nucleotide sharing. TCRdb provides this immuneACCESS table in a form limited to in-frame rearrangements. Some clones are lacking; in checked studies, under half of them reflect an unresolved V gene, and why the rest are absent is not known. V and J calls and clone size come straight from that table; D and trimming were deduced from the DNA. This sample gives about 120,000 clones in total; 80% of them show up just once. The top ten clones comprise approximately 8.8% of the sample.

Notes on this clone: Its antigen target is currently unknown. No base quality values were provided; no much bigger clone lies one nucleotide off.

Findings and caveats that apply to the study as a whole: Across donors, most TCR sequences were observed very rarely, whereas some public TCRs were present in many individuals. Because HLA typing was missing for some donors at each locus, association tests included only the typed subset. At a false discovery rate of 0.05, a later analysis linked 15,000 to 20,000 TCR beta sequences to specific HLA alleles. Three of the identified cytomegalovirus-associated TCR beta chains were confirmed in vitro to be specific for cytomegalovirus antigens. In this cohort, only TCR beta chains were sequenced, and detectable features were limited by the absence of alpha or paired-chain data. For the cohort, immune exposure information was limited to CMV serostatus. In a later analysis, TCR association rates were found to vary across HLA loci, with the most associated TCRs seen for DRB1 alleles and the fewest for HLA-C alleles. Assigning TCR associations to individual alleles was difficult when HLA alleles, especially DR and DQ, strongly co-occurred. In a later analysis, HLA-associated TCR beta chains were found to be more clonally expanded and to have lower generation probabilities than equally common non-associated chains. Sequencing depth was assumed to be roughly uniform across donors in the presence/absence analyses, though that assumption may not hold. A cluster of highly shared sequence variants was judged likely to represent a technical artifact of the sequencing pipeline. The study gave a list of about 170 TCR beta chains associated with cytomegalovirus. A later genetic analysis reported fewer N-insertions in productive TCRs among donors in an Asian-associated ancestry cluster than the approximately 670-donor mean. A later analysis reported that several top co-occurrence clusters appeared linked to parvovirus B19, influenza, CMV and Epstein-Barr virus. About 17 rarely observed V segments, including chromosome 9 orphons, were excluded from the earlier analysis of 550 to 700 of the donors because counts were too low. In an earlier analysis of some 550 of the donors, most TCR beta V segments were observed in productive rearrangements about 90% or about 30% of the time, broadly matching IMGT annotations. A later genetic analysis associated a missense DCLRE1C variant with V-gene and J-gene trimming of TCR beta chains, and an independent cohort replicated the association. The 87-base-pair reads could not distinguish some IMGT-functional V segments, including TRBV6-2 and TRBV6-3, so those segments were excluded. Most CMV-associated TCR beta chains appeared to be HLA-restricted in a later analysis, and the HLA associations seemed to be driven largely by CMV exposure. Correlated functional status among segregating V segments might reflect linkage disequilibrium, but an unknown experimental factor could not be ruled out. Cytomegalovirus status was reported to be diagnosed by the classifier with high specificity and sensitivity in both the original and validation cohorts. A further reported finding was that TCR beta sequences accurately predicted the HLA-A and HLA-B alleles for most subjects in the first cohort. It was suggested by the authors that the approach could potentially be generalized to other disease states and immunological phenotypes.

The V and J segments used are TRBV5-1 and TRBJ2-3; D gene: possibly TRBD2, on 6 matching bases. Sequencing was done on a sample of PBMCs. This clonotype was sampled from a female donor in good health and CMV-seropositive. The DNA sequence is TGCGCCAGCAGCGCGGCCCCTCAAGGAGGGCTGAAGGCAGATACGCAGTATTTT. Its protein is CASSAAPQGGLKADTQYF.